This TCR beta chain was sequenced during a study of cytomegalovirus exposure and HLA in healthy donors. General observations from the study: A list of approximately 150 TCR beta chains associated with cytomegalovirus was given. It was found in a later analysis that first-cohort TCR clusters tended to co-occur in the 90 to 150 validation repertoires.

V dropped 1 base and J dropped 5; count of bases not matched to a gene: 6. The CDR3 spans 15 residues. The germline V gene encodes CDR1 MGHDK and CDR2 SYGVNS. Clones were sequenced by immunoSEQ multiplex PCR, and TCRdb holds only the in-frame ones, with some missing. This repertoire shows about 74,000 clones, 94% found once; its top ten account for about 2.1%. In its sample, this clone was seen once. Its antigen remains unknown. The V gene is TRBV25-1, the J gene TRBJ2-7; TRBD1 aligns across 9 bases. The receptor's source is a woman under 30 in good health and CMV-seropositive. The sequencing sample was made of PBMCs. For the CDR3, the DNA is TGTGCCAGCAGTGAATGGGGACAGGGTTTGCACGAGCAGTACTTC. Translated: CASSEWGQGLHEQYF.